The text below deals with one TCR beta chain. Antigen unknown. J was trimmed by 6 bases and V by 5 bases; bases with no gene match: 3. Germline CDR1 and CDR2: SEHNR and FQNEAQ (reference sequence). The CDR3 has 13 amino acids. This specimen belongs to a study of T cells after yellow fever vaccination. Study-level findings and limits: A small proportion of clonotypes was detected in both the CD4 and CD8 compartments. It was the secondary response that reached its peak faster, day 5 versus 15, but it was weaker. High-abundance clonotypes from the bulk population could contaminate FACS-sorted repertoires.

UMIs were added to TCR cDNA along with a universal primer site when it was made by 5'RACE template switching. TCRdb reprocessed the 5' RACE reads via MiXCR and lists one record per CDR3 protein. The sample holds about 550,000 distinct CDR3 sequences, about 19% seen once. This chain joins TRBV7-9 and TRBJ2-1, with 8 bases lining up with TRBD1. This receptor was identified in a man aged 30 to 39 who received the YFV17D yellow fever vaccine. The sequenced sample was PBMCs, obtained 15 days after the yellow fever booster vaccination. Here the CDR3 DNA reads TGTGCCAGCAGCCTGGGACAGGTCAATGAGCAGTTCTTC. As protein: CASSLGQVNEQFF. The full variable domain, its missing parts supplied by reference TRBV7-9 and TRBJ2-1, is DTGVSQNPRHKITKRGQNVTFRCDPISEHNRLYWYRQTLGQGPEFLTYFQNEAQLEKSRLLSDRFSAERPKGSFSTLEIQRTEQGDSAMYLCASSLGQVNEQFFGPGTRLTVL.